A single sample is the source of the 27 T cell receptor beta chains below, sequenced in a study of T cell responses to AZD1222 COVID-19 vaccine. Here immunoSEQ multiplex PCR was the method, and the copy in TCRdb shows in-frame clones only, minus some. The sample consists of tens of thousands of clones, roughly 90% of them appearing once. Specimen: peripheral blood, collected 28 days after the second AZD1222 dose. These receptor sequences come from an adult who received the AZD1222 COVID-19 vaccine.

V usage is TRBV7-3 and J usage is TRBJ2-2, with D hard to call. The length of the CDR3 is 14 residues. Germline values: CDR1 SGHTA, CDR2 FQGTGA. Deletions cut 5 bases from V and 7 bases from J, with 14 bases between. DNA for the CDR3: TGTGCCAGCAGCCCCATCGCTTCTCTCGGGGAGCTGTTTTTT. This codes for CASSPIASLGELFF.

The count of this clone is one. This chain joins TRBV29-1 and TRBJ1-2, with D hard to call. CDR1 and CDR2 from the germline V gene are SQVTM and ANQGSEA. This CDR3 region has 10 residues. Trimming removed 7 bases from V and 6 bases from J, with 9 bases in between. CDR3 in amino acids: CSANGDGYTF. The CDR3 region has the DNA TGCAGCGCCAATGGGGATGGCTACACCTTC.

The DNA for the CDR3 is TGCGCCAGCAGCTTGACACTTACTGGGGCCAACGTCCTGACTTTC. It translates to CASSLTLTGANVLTF. This rearrangement joins TRBV5-1 to TRBJ2-6; D not certain. The CDR3 sequence is 15 residues long. The V gene's germline CDR1 is SGHRS and CDR2 YFSETQ. Trimming left V 1 base short and J 2 bases short, with 7 bases between.

The chain links TRBV5-1 to TRBJ1-4; 8 bases are shared with TRBD1. The V segment lost 4 bases and the J segment 6 bases; nucleotides outside the gene matches: 5. The CDR3 has 14 residues. Per the germline V gene, CDR1 is SGHRS and CDR2 is YFSETQ. This CDR3 reads CASSRTGWDEKLFF. CDR3 nucleotide sequence: TGCGCCAGCAGCAGGACAGGGTGGGATGAAAAACTGTTTTTT.

The V call is TRBV7-2, the J call TRBJ2-3; TRBD1 might be the D (5 bases). Germline-derived CDR1 and CDR2 are SGHTA and FQGNSA. This CDR3 is built from 14 residues. V was cut by 3 bases and J by 6 bases, with 13 bases left in between. The CDR3 coding sequence is TGTGCCAGCAGCTTCTCGGTTGGGGCCGATACGCAGTATTTT. Its protein product is CASSFSVGADTQYF.

The chain links TRBV30 to TRBJ1-5, with 7 bases that match TRBD1. CDR1 GTSNPN and CDR2 SVGIG come from the germline V gene (reference sequence). The CDR3 is 14 amino acids. V was pared by 2 bases and J by 7 bases, with 8 bases of the junction left unmatched. CDR3 loop: CAWSFQGESQPQHF. DNA for the CDR3: TGTGCCTGGAGTTTCCAGGGGGAGAGCCAGCCCCAGCATTTT.

In this sample, this clone turned up once. In DNA, the CDR3 is TGTGCCAGCAGCCAATTGAGGGGTGGTGCAAGAGATGAGCAGTTCTTC. It encodes CASSQLRGGARDEQFF. The V call is TRBV7-2, the J call TRBJ2-1; D assignment may be TRBD1 or TRBD2 (5 bases each). Germline lookup yields CDR1 SGHTA and CDR2 FQGNSA. This CDR3 spans 16 amino acids. Deletions cut 5 bases from V and 8 bases from J, with 22 bases between. Full variable domain (rest looked up from reference TRBV7-2 and TRBJ2-1): GAGVSQSPSNKVTEKGKDVELRCDPISGHTALYWYRQSLGQGLEFLIYFQGNSAPDKSGLPSDRFSAERTGGSVSTLTIQRTQQEDSAVYLCASSQLRGGARDEQFFGPGTRLTVL.

J is TRBJ2-1 and V is TRBV7-6; the match to TRBD2 covers 8 bases. In germline, CDR1 is SGHVS, CDR2 FNYEAQ. The V gene end was trimmed by 1 base and the J gene end by 5 bases; junction bases not matched to a gene: 1. CDR3 size: 14 residues. CDR3 DNA sequence: TGTGCCAGCAGCTTAGAGGGACTAGACAATGAGCAGTTCTTC. Translating it yields CASSLEGLDNEQFF. The variable domain in full, completed from reference TRBV7-6 and TRBJ2-1, reads GAGVSQSPRYKVTKRGQDVALRCDPISGHVSLYWYRQALGQGPEFLTYFNYEAQQDKSGLPNDRFSAERPEGSISTLTIQRTEQRDSAMYRCASSLEGLDNEQFFGPGTRLTVL.

This clone was counted a single time. The V gene is TRBV5-1, the J gene TRBJ1-2; a possible D gene is TRBD1 (6 bases). Trimming pared 4 bases from V and 4 bases from J, leaving 14 bases between. Germline CDR1 and CDR2: SGHRS and YFSETQ. CDR3 length: 14 amino acids. The CDR3 sequence is CASSTTGALYGYTF. CDR3 DNA: TGCGCCAGCAGCACGACAGGCGCTCTCTATGGCTACACCTTC. The full variable domain, completed using reference TRBV5-1 and TRBJ1-2, is KAGVTQTPRYLIKTRGQQVTLSCSPISGHRSVSWYQQTPGQGLQFLFEYFSETQRNKGNFPGRFSGRQFSNSRSEMNVSTLELGDSALYLCASSTTGALYGYTFGSGTRLTVV.

This chain links TRBV29-1 with TRBJ2-5; D not resolved. This CDR3 is 11 amino acids long. Germline CDR1 is SQVTM and CDR2 is ANQGSEA. V was cut by 5 bases and J by 4 bases, with 8 bases left in between. The CDR3 is CSVRHGETQYF. The CDR3 nucleotides are TGCAGCGTTCGGCACGGAGAGACCCAGTACTTC.

The gene calls are TRBV14 and TRBJ2-1, with D hard to call. Germline V gives CDR1 SGHDN, CDR2 FVKESK. CDR3 length: 16 amino acids. V lost 5 bases and J 1 base, leaving 15 bases between the germline ends. The CDR3 reads CASSGLRAASYNEQFF. Here the CDR3 DNA reads TGTGCCAGCAGCGGGCTCCGGGCGGCTTCCTACAATGAGCAGTTCTTC.

This chain connects TRBV30 to TRBJ1-3; D unresolved. CDR1 is GTSNPN, CDR2 SVGIG, per germline (reference sequence). This CDR3 spans 15 amino acids. V was shortened by 5 bases and J by 0 bases, with 14 bases between the two germline ends. The CDR3 loop is CAWGRGGSSGNTIYF. CDR3 DNA: TGTGCCTGGGGTAGAGGCGGAAGCTCTGGAAACACCATATATTTT. Filled out from reference TRBV30 and TRBJ1-3, the complete variable domain reads SQTIHQWPATLVQPVGSPLSLECTVEGTSNPNLYWYRQAAGRGLQLLFYSVGIGQISSEVPQNLSASRPQDRQFILSSKKLLLSDSGFYLCAWGRGGSSGNTIYFGEGSWLTVV.

The chain has TRBV27 and TRBJ1-2; D unclear. The CDR3 totals 14 residues. The V and J ends lost 5 bases and 3 bases respectively, with 13 bases between them. Germline V gene lookup returns CDR1 MNHEY and CDR2 SMNVEV (reference sequence). CDR3 loop: CASSSSDRYYGYTF. The CDR3 nucleotides read TGTGCCAGCAGTAGCTCGGACCGCTACTATGGCTACACCTTC.

The chain combines TRBV5-1 with TRBJ2-3; D not resolved. V was trimmed by 0 bases and J by 7 bases, leaving 6 bases between them. CDR3 length: 12 residues. Germline V gene sequence: CDR1 SGHRS, CDR2 YFSETQ. CDR3 region: CASSLEGNTQYF. CDR3 DNA sequence: TGCGCCAGCAGCTTGGAAGGGAATACGCAGTATTTT. Full variable domain (remainder filled in from reference TRBV5-1 and TRBJ2-3): KAGVTQTPRYLIKTRGQQVTLSCSPISGHRSVSWYQQTPGQGLQFLFEYFSETQRNKGNFPGRFSGRQFSNSRSEMNVSTLELGDSALYLCASSLEGNTQYFGPGTRLTVL.

The chain has TRBV13 and TRBJ1-6, with D possibly being TRBD1 (6 bases). Germline V gene lookup returns CDR1 PRHDT and CDR2 FYEKMQ (reference sequence). The CDR3 consists of 14 residues. Trimming took 5 bases from V and 5 from J, leaving 10 bases between them. This CDR3 reads CASSPTGNNSPLHF. The CDR3 DNA is TGTGCCAGCAGCCCTACAGGGAATAATTCACCCCTCCACTTT.

This chain uses TRBV19 with TRBJ1-5; weak D call: TRBD1 (5 bases). Germline V gives CDR1 LNHDA, CDR2 SQIVND (reference sequence). The CDR3 is made up of 16 amino acids. V was pared by 3 bases and J by 0 bases, with 12 bases between. The CDR3 loop is CASSIGGTYSNQPQHF. DNA for the CDR3: TGTGCCAGTAGTATTGGAGGGACTTATAGCAATCAGCCCCAGCATTTT.

The V and J genes are TRBV18 and TRBJ2-1; D is perhaps TRBD1 (6 bases). Germline CDR1 and CDR2: KGHSH and LQKENI. The ends were cut back, 3 bases at V and 1 base at J, with 10 bases in the middle. The CDR3 consists of 15 residues. The chain's CDR3 is CASSPGHVSYNEQFF. The CDR3 DNA follows: TGTGCCAGCTCACCGGGACACGTATCCTACAATGAGCAGTTCTTC.

CDR3 residues: CASSPPPAGVSEQYF. CDR3 nucleotides: TGTGCCAGCAGCCCCCCCCCAGCGGGAGTGTCCGAGCAGTACTTC. The V call is TRBV3-1 (or the pseudogene TRBV3-2), the J call TRBJ2-7; TRBD2 aligns across 8 bases. Per germline, CDR1 LGHDT and CDR2 YNNKEL (reference sequence). This CDR3 contains 15 residues. The ends lost 4 bases at V and 6 bases at J; junction bases unmatched: 11.

The table lists this clone with a count of one. The chain's CDR3 is CASSLNGQGNNSPLHF. The CDR3 region has the DNA TGTGCCAGCAGCTTGAACGGACAGGGTAATAATTCACCCCTCCACTTT. V and J are TRBV7-2 and TRBJ1-6; 8 bases match TRBD1. V shed 3 bases, J shed 5 bases, and the junction held 6 bases outside the gene matches. The germline V gene has CDR1 SGHTA and CDR2 FQGNSA. The CDR3 extends over 16 amino acids.

This clone was observed once. The J gene is TRBJ2-5, the V gene TRBV19, with D perhaps matching TRBD2 (5 bases). The length of the CDR3 is 13 residues. The V end was cut by 5 bases, the J end by 1 base, with 8 bases between. Germline V gene data show CDR1 as LNHDA and CDR2 as SQIVND (reference sequence). CDR3 nucleotide sequence: TGTGCCAGTAGTCGGGGATCCCAAGAGACCCAGTACTTC. Amino acid sequence: CASSRGSQETQYF.

The chain joins TRBV5-4 to TRBJ1-1, with a tentative D call TRBD1 (5 bases). V was trimmed by 5 bases and J by 4 bases, leaving 15 bases between them. Germline lookup yields CDR1 SGHNT and CDR2 YYREEE (reference sequence). The CDR3 sequence is 14 residues long. The CDR3 loop is CASSEEGLGTEAFF. CDR3 in DNA: TGTGCCAGCAGTGAGGAGGGGCTGGGCACTGAAGCTTTCTTT.

To note about this clone: The junction shows a germline mismatch at one end, possibly a read error. This chain joins TRBV20-1 and TRBJ1-6; 11 nucleotides agree with TRBD1. Germline lookup yields CDR1 DFQATT and CDR2 SNEGSKA (reference sequence). CDR3 length: 15 residues. The CDR3 DNA follows: TGCAGTACTAGTAAGGACAGGGGGCACGATTCACCCCTCCACTTT. This translates into CSTSKDRGHDSPLHF.

The genes are TRBV19 and TRBJ2-3, with TRBD2 matching over 15 bases. The J segment lost 6 bases and the V segment lost 4 bases, leaving 5 bases of the junction unmatched. This CDR3 is 16 amino acids long. CDR1 and CDR2 from the germline V gene are LNHDA and SQIVND (reference sequence). CDR3 amino acids: CASSTRTSGRADTQYF. The CDR3 region has the DNA TGTGCCAGTAGTACCCGGACTAGCGGGAGGGCGGATACGCAGTATTTT.

V is TRBV12-5 and J is TRBJ2-7; no clear D. The V end lost 0 bases, the J end lost 4 bases, and 13 bases lay between the germline ends. The CDR3 totals 15 residues. The V gene's germline CDR1 is LGHNT and CDR2 FRNRAP. CDR3: CASGLVPGSRYEQYF. CDR3 DNA: TGTGCTAGTGGTTTGGTACCGGGCAGCCGATACGAGCAGTACTTC. The whole variable domain, filled in from reference TRBV12-5 and TRBJ2-7, reads DARVTQTPRHKVTEMGQEVTMRCQPILGHNTVFWYRQTMMQGLELLAYFRNRAPLDDSGMPKDRFSAEMPDATLATLKIQPSEPRDSAVYFCASGLVPGSRYEQYFGPGTRLTVT.

J is TRBJ1-1 and V is TRBV18; the D is unclear. With 2 bases removed from V and 3 bases from J, the gap between germline ends came to 7 bases. The CDR3 extends over 13 amino acids. CDR1 is KGHSH and CDR2 is LQKENI in the germline V gene. The CDR3 loop is CASSPSRDTEAFF. The CDR3 region has the DNA TGTGCCAGCTCACCAAGTAGGGACACTGAAGCTTTCTTT.

The V call is TRBV4-1, the J call TRBJ1-2; TRBD1 aligns across 7 bases. The J segment lost 4 bases and the V segment lost 0 bases, leaving 14 bases of the junction unmatched. The germline V gene has CDR1 MGHRA and CDR2 YSYEKL. The CDR3 totals 18 residues. The CDR3 sequence is CASSQDPGEGARIYGYTF. CDR3 in DNA: TGCGCCAGCAGCCAAGATCCGGGGGAGGGGGCGCGGATCTATGGCTACACCTTC.

This chain uses TRBV5-4 with TRBJ2-6, with 9 bases lining up with TRBD1. This CDR3 spans 18 amino acids. Germline V gene lookup returns CDR1 SGHNT and CDR2 YYREEE (reference sequence). Trimming removed 3 bases from V and 0 bases from J; junction bases left unmatched: 7. The CDR3, as DNA: TGTGCCAGCAGCTCCGGGACAGGGTTCTCCTCTGGGGCCAACGTCCTGACTTTC. This codes for CASSSGTGFSSGANVLTF.